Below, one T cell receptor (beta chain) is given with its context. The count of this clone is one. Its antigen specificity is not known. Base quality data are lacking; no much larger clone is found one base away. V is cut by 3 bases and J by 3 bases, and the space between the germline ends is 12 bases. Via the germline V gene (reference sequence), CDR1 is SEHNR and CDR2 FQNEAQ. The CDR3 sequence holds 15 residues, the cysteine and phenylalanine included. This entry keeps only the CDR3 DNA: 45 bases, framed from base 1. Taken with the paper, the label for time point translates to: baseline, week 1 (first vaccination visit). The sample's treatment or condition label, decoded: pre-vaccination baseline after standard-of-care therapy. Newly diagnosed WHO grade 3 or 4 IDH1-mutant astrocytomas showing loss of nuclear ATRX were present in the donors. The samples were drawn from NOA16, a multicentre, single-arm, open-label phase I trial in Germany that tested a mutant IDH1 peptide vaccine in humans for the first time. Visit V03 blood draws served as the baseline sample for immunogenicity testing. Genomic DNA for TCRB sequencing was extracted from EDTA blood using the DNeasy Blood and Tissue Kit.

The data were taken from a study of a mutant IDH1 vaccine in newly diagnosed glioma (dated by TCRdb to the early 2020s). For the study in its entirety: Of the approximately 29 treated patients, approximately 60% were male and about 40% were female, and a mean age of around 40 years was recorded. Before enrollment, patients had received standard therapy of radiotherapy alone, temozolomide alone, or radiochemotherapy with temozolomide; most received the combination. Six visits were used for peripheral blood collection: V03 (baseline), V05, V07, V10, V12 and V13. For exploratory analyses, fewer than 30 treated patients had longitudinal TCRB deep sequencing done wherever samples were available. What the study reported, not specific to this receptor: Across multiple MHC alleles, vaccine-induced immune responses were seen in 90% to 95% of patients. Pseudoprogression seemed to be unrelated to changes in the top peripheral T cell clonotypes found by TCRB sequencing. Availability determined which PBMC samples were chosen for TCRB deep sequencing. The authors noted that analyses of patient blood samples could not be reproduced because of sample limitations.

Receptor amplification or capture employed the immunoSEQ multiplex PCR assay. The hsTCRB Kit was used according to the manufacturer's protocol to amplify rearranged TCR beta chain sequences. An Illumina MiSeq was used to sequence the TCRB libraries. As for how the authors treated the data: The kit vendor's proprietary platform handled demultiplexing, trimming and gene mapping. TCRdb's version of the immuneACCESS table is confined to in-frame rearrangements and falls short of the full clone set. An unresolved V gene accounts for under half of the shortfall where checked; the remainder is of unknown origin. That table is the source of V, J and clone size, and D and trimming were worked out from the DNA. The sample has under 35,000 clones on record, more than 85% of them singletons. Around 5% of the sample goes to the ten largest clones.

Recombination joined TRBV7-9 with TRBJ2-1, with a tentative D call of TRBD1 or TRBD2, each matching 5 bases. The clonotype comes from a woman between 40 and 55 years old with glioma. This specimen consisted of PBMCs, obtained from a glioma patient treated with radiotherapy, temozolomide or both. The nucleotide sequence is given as TGTGCCAGCAGCTTGAGGGGCGGTGGCTACAATGAGCAGTTCTTC. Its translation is CASSLRGGGYNEQFF.